Below, 17 T cell receptor beta chains from the same sample are listed, as sequenced in a study of monozygotic twins with inflammatory bowel disease. TCRdb reanalyzed the 5' RACE reads, giving one entry per CDR3 protein sequence and no DNA. The listing contains approximately 210,000 distinct CDR3 sequences. The material sequenced was blood. The receptors come from a human donor with ulcerative colitis or Crohn's disease, or a healthy co-twin of an affected twin (not recorded which).

The chain combines TRBV19 with TRBJ2-5; TCRdb's D call, TRBD2, is unchecked because there is no DNA. The CDR3 is 19 residues long. Per the germline V gene, CDR1 is LNHDA and CDR2 is SQIVND (reference sequence). CDR3 protein: CASSPRPSVAGGPGETQYF.

The V call is TRBV3-1, the J call TRBJ2-5; TCRdb outputs TRBD2, but without DNA this stays unchecked. In germline, CDR1 is LGHDT, CDR2 YNNKEL (reference sequence). This CDR3 is built from 16 residues. CDR3 sequence: CASSRTSGGPQETQYF.

The chain joins TRBV7-8 to TRBJ2-7; TCRdb names TRBD1, which stays unverified in the absence of DNA. The CDR3 contains 16 residues. Germline CDR1 SGHVS, CDR2 FQNEAQ. The CDR3 loop is CASSKLGTGMSYEQYF.

This chain joins TRBV5-1 and TRBJ2-5; TCRdb returns TRBD2, unconfirmable since there is no DNA. The CDR3 totals 14 residues. The germline CDR1 and CDR2 sequences are SGHRS and YFSETQ. CDR3 amino acids: CASSPGLAEETQYF.

V and J are TRBV7-2 and TRBJ1-1; the TCRdb call, TRBD1, lacks DNA for checking. The germline V gene has CDR1 SGHTA and CDR2 FQGNSA. The CDR3 is 15 residues long. The CDR3 loop is CASIPVGGSNTEAFF.

The V call is TRBV12-3 or TRBV12-4, the J call TRBJ1-3; TCRdb's D call of TRBD1 is untestable without DNA. The CDR3 covers 15 residues. CDR3 sequence: CAGRRNRDSGNTIYF.

The chain couples TRBV29-1 to TRBJ2-5; TCRdb's D call of TRBD2 is untestable without DNA. Germline CDR1 is SQVTM and CDR2 is ANQGSEA. The CDR3 has 14 residues. The chain's CDR3 is CSVQASGIQETQYF.

The chain combines TRBV11-2 with TRBJ2-1; TCRdb designates TRBD1, a call that cannot be tested without DNA. Germline loops: CDR1 SGHAT, CDR2 FQNNGV. The CDR3 is 16 residues long. The CDR3: CASSLWSGASYNEQFF.

The chain joins TRBV4-3 to TRBJ2-3; no DNA is available, so the TRBD1 call from TCRdb remains unchecked. Per germline, CDR1 LGHNA and CDR2 YSLEER. This CDR3 has 16 residues. CDR3 in amino acids: CASSQGTMSTTDTQYF.

The genes are TRBV7-2 and TRBJ2-7; the D gene TCRdb calls, TRBD2, cannot be checked with no DNA. The germline V gene encodes CDR1 SGHTA and CDR2 FQGNSA. The CDR3 is 16 residues long. CDR3 amino acids: CASSLRRGEGLDEQYF.

This chain connects TRBV27 to TRBJ1-1; the D call from TCRdb, TRBD1, cannot be confirmed without DNA. The length of the CDR3 is 14 residues. Looked up from germline, CDR1 is MNHEY and CDR2 is SMNVEV (reference sequence). CDR3 sequence: CASRYTGAGTEAFF.

The gene calls are TRBV27 and TRBJ2-7; the D gene TCRdb calls, TRBD1, cannot be checked with no DNA. Germline V gene data show CDR1 as MNHEY and CDR2 as SMNVEV (reference sequence). CDR3 length: 14 amino acids. The CDR3 protein is CASSDGWGGYEQYF.

The chain employs TRBV30 and TRBJ2-3; no DNA is available, so the TRBD2 call from TCRdb remains unchecked. CDR1 GTSNPN and CDR2 SVGIG come from the germline V gene (reference sequence). The CDR3 covers 16 residues. The CDR3 loop reads CAWSVRSGGRTDTQYF.

The chain is built from TRBV7-9 and TRBJ1-1. Germline V gene lookup returns CDR1 SEHNR and CDR2 FQNEAQ (reference sequence). The CDR3 consists of 15 residues. The CDR3 sequence is CASSPRRAVNTEAFF.

This chain joins TRBV20-1 and TRBJ1-4; TCRdb outputs TRBD1, but without DNA this stays unchecked. CDR1 is DFQATT and CDR2 is SNEGSKA in the germline V gene (reference sequence). CDR3 length equals 13 residues. The CDR3 is CSTIDRDGEKLFF.

V usage is TRBV6-1 and J usage is TRBJ1-2. Germline V lookup: CDR1 MNHNS, CDR2 SASEGT. The CDR3 contains 11 residues. Here the CDR3 reads CASKRDYGYTF.

The J gene is TRBJ2-3, the V gene TRBV20-1; TCRdb selects TRBD1, and the lack of DNA leaves this call unchecked. The CDR3 has 15 residues. Germline V gene sequence: CDR1 DFQATT, CDR2 SNEGSKA (reference sequence). This chain's CDR3 is CSARAGTESTDTQYF.